This T cell receptor beta chain was observed in a study of T cell responses to AZD1222 COVID-19 vaccine. The CDR3 extends over 15 amino acids. Deletions cut 6 bases from V and 8 bases from J, with 22 bases between. Germline V gene sequence: CDR1 SNHLY, CDR2 FYNNEI. Concerning this clone itself: Antigen unknown.

Only in-frame clones appear in the TCRdb table, and some are missing; sequencing was by immunoSEQ multiplex PCR. The sample lists some 64,000 clones, 80% to 85% seen once, with around 7.3% in the top ten. Study-wide points: In all cases, repertoires were sampled only after the peak T cell response. Vaccine-associated CD4 TCRs ranged over spike, dominating at 160-218 and 743-854.

The source of this sequence is an adult in good health. This chain joins TRBV2 and TRBJ1-2, with D possibly TRBD1 on 5 matching bases. Sequenced here: peripheral blood, sampled on day 0 of AZD1222 vaccination. CDR3 loop: CASRGVPPSPWGYTF. The DNA of the CDR3 is TGTGCCAGCAGGGGGGTCCCGCCTAGCCCCTGGGGCTACACCTTC. Looking up the rest from reference TRBV2 and TRBJ1-2 gives the full variable domain: EPEVTQTPSHQVTQMGQEVILRCVPISNHLYFYWYRQILGQKVEFLVSFYNNEISEKSEIFDDQFSVERPDGSNFTLKIRSTKLEDSAMYFCASRGVPPSPWGYTFGSGTRLTVV.